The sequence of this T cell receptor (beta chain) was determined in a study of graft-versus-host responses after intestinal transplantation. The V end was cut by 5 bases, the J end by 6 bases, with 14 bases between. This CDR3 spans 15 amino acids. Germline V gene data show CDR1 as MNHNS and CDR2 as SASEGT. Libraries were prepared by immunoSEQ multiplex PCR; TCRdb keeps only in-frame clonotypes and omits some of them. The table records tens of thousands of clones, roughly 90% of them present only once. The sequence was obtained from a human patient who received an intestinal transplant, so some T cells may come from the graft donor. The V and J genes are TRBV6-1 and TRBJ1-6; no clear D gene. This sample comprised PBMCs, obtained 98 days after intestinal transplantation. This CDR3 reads CASSPPRHTNSPLHF. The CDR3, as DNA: TGTGCCAGCAGTCCTCCTCGGCACACTAATTCACCCCTCCACTTT.